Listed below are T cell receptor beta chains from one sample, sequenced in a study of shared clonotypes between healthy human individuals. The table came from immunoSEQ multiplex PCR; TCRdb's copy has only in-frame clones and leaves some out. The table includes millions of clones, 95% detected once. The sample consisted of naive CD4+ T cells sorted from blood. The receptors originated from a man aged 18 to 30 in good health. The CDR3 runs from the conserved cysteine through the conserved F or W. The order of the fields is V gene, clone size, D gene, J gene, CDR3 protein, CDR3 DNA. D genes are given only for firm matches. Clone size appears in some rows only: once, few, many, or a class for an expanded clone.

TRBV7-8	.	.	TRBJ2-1	CASSLAGGRYNEQFF	TGTGCCAGCAGCTTAGCAGGGGGTCGCTACAATGAGCAGTTCTTC
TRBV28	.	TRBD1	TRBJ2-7	CASSQIRGQGAGEQYF	TGTGCCAGCAGCCAAATTCGTGGACAGGGGGCAGGTGAGCAGTACTTC
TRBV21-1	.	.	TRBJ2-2	CASSTEPGADTGELFF	TGTGCCAGCAGCACTGAACCGGGGGCGGACACCGGGGAGCTGTTTTTT
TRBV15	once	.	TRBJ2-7	CATSSRQGTYEQYF	TGTGCCACCAGCTCCCGGCAGGGTACCTACGAGCAGTACTTC
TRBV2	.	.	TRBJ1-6	CASRARVENSPLHF	TGTGCCAGCAGGGCTAGGGTAGAAAATTCACCCCTCCACTTT
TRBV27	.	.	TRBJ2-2	CASSLMGGTGELFF	TGTGCCAGCAGTTTAATGGGTGGCACCGGGGAGCTGTTTTTT
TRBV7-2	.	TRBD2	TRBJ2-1	CASSLQAGVANEQFF	TGTGCCAGCAGCTTGCAAGCGGGAGTCGCCAATGAGCAGTTCTTC
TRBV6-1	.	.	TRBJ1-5	CASSVRDQFPPQHF	TGTGCCAGCAGTGTTAGGGATCAGTTTCCGCCCCAGCATTTT
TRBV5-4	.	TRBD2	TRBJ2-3	CASSLGGSTDTQYF	TGTGCCAGCAGCTTGGGCGGGAGTACAGATACGCAGTATTTT
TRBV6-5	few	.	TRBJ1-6	CASSRPGTINSPLHF	TGTGCCAGCAGTCGACCGGGGACGATAAATTCACCCCTCCACTTT
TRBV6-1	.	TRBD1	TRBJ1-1	CASRTGRTEAFF	TGTGCCAGCAGGACAGGGAGGACTGAAGCTTTCTTT
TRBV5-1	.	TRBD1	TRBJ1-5	CASSLEAGGNQPQHF	TGCGCCAGCAGCTTGGAAGCAGGGGGGAATCAGCCCCAGCATTTT
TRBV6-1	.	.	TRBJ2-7	CASKGSGTYEQYF	TGTGCCAGCAAGGGCTCAGGAACCTACGAGCAGTACTTC
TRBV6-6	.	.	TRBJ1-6	CASSFPRTDLNSPLHF	TGTGCCAGCAGTTTTCCTCGGACAGACCTGAATTCACCCCTCCACTTT
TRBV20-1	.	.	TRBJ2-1	CSASTSNEQFF	TGCAGTGCCTCTACTTCCAATGAGCAGTTCTTC
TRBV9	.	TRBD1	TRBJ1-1	CASSARQGVGTEAFF	TGTGCCAGCAGCGCCCGACAGGGGGTCGGGACTGAAGCTTTCTTT
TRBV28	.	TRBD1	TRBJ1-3	CASSSRQGRNTIYF	TGTGCCAGCAGTTCAAGACAGGGAAGAAACACCATATATTTT
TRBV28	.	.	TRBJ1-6	CASSFGQNNSPLHF	TGTGCCAGCAGTTTCGGACAGAATAATTCACCCCTCCACTTT
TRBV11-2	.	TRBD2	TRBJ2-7	CASSFVVTLAGASEQYF	TGTGCCAGCAGCTTTGTCGTAACTCTAGCGGGGGCCTCCGAGCAGTACTTC
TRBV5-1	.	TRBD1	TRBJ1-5	CASSEDRGQPQHF	TGCGCCAGCAGCGAGGACAGGGGTCAGCCCCAGCATTTT